These 5 T cell receptor beta chains share one sample of origin, sequenced in a study of blood T cell repertoires in COVID-19 (dated by TCRdb to about 2020). Library preparation employed the immunoSEQ multiplex PCR assay. In its TCRdb copy, this immuneACCESS table keeps in-frame sequences only and misses some clones. Where compared with another copy, unresolved V genes explain less than half of these, and the others have no known cause. This sample gives some 150,000 clones in total; over 80% of them show up just once. More than 4.5% of the sample is taken by the ten largest. The sequencing sample was made of PBMCs or T cells enriched from blood (not recorded which). The receptors derive from a woman between 45 and 60 years old who had been exposed to COVID-19.

This clone occurred a few times. The chain links TRBV4-2 to TRBJ1-1; D is possibly TRBD1 (6 bases). V was trimmed by 0 bases and J by 5 bases, leaving 13 bases between them. The germline gives CDR1 LGHNA, CDR2 YNFKEQ. The CDR3 length is 15 residues. The CDR3 protein is CASSQEGTGWTEAFF. The CDR3 bases are TGTGCCAGCAGCCAAGAGGGAACAGGGTGGACTGAAGCTTTCTTT.

The chain links TRBV4-1 to TRBJ1-4; no reliable D call. V shed 8 bases and J shed 0 bases, with 4 bases lying between them. This CDR3 comprises 12 residues. Germline CDR1 MGHRA, CDR2 YSYEKL. CDR3 in amino acids: CASAATNEKLFF. The CDR3 coding sequence is TGCGCCAGCGCGGCAACTAATGAAAAACTGTTTTTT.

This clone has ten or more counts. The chain recombines TRBV19 with TRBJ2-5; 9 nucleotides agree with TRBD1. V shed 5 bases, J shed 4 bases, and the junction held 2 bases outside the gene matches. The V gene's germline CDR1 is LNHDA and CDR2 SQIVND (reference sequence). The CDR3 extends over 13 amino acids. The chain's CDR3 is CASSPTGGETQYF. The CDR3 region has the DNA TGTGCCAGTAGTCCGACAGGGGGAGAGACCCAGTACTTC.

The chain employs TRBV11-3 and TRBJ2-1, with a possible D match to TRBD1 (6 bases). Trimming took off 5 bases at V and 5 bases at J, with 19 bases between the two ends. Germline V gene data show CDR1 as SGHNT and CDR2 as YENEEA. The CDR3 contains 16 residues. The CDR3 loop is CASSAYRDTVNNEQFF. The DNA for the CDR3 is TGTGCCAGCAGCGCCTACCGGGACACCGTTAACAATGAGCAGTTCTTC.

V and J are TRBV29-1 and TRBJ1-2, with no clear D. Trimming cost V 3 bases and J 7 bases, with 12 bases left between them. CDR3 length equals 12 residues. Germline assignment: CDR1 SQVTM and CDR2 ANQGSEA. This CDR3 reads CSVEGGSGGYTF. CDR3 in DNA: TGCAGCGTTGAGGGTGGGAGTGGTGGCTACACCTTC.